Listed below are T cell receptor beta chains from one sample, sequenced in a study of spatial heterogeneity in lung cancer. TCRdb redid the calling of the 5' RACE reads with MiXCR, one entry per CDR3 protein. The table has thousands of distinct CDR3 sequences, roughly a tenth seen once; the top ten hold 10% to 13%. This specimen was lung tumor tissue, taken at surgery. All receptors come from a female donor with early-stage non-small cell lung cancer. Each CDR3 is given with its conserved first and last residue. The order of the fields is clone size, J gene, CDR3 length, V gene, D gene, CDR3 DNA, CDR3 protein. The D gene is left open where the match is weak. Part of the rows lack a size; the others show once, few, many or a class for expanded clones.

many | TRBJ1-3 | 13 | TRBV18 | TRBD1 | TGTGCCAGCTCACCCGGACAGGAAAACACCATATATTTT | CASSPGQENTIYF
. | TRBJ1-1 | 11 | TRBV28 | . | TGTGCCAGCAGTACCGGGACGTACGCTTTCTTT | CASSTGTYAFF
medium-sized | TRBJ1-5 | 12 | TRBV7-8 | . | TGTGCCAGCAGCTTAGGTTATCAGCCCCAGCATTTT | CASSLGYQPQHF
. | TRBJ2-3 | 16 | TRBV7-8 | . | TGTGCCAGCAGTGCCGGATGGGGGTTTAGCACAGATACGCAGTATTTT | CASSAGWGFSTDTQYF
. | TRBJ1-1 | 14 | TRBV20-1 | . | TGCAGTGCTAGTGGATGGGGGCTTAACACTGAAGCTTTCTTT | CSASGWGLNTEAFF
many | TRBJ2-5 | 13 | TRBV20-1 | . | TGCAGTGCTAGTAGTCGTCGAAGGGAGACCCAGTACTTC | CSASSRRRETQYF
. | TRBJ2-3 | 14 | TRBV2 | . | TGTGCCAGCAGTGATTTAGCGGGCACAGATACGCAGTATTTT | CASSDLAGTDTQYF
medium-sized | TRBJ2-3 | 11 | TRBV10-2 | . | TGCGCCAGCAAACAAGCGGATACGCAGTATTTT | CASKQADTQYF
medium-sized | TRBJ2-1 | 16 | TRBV4-2 | TRBD2 | TGTGCCAGCAGCCAAGCTTCAGCGGGGGACTACAATGAGCAGTTCTTC | CASSQASAGDYNEQFF
medium-sized | TRBJ1-5 | 13 | TRBV7-2 | . | TGTGCCAGCAGCTTAGAGGGGTTTCAGCCCCAGCATTTT | CASSLEGFQPQHF
few | TRBJ1-3 | 11 | TRBV29-1 | . | TGCAGCGTTGAATACCAGTACACCATATATTTT | CSVEYQYTIYF
. | TRBJ1-4 | 15 | TRBV7-9 | . | TGTGCCAGCAGCCCACCACAGGGTGGGAATGAAAAACTGTTTTTT | CASSPPQGGNEKLFF
medium-sized | TRBJ2-1 | 15 | TRBV10-2 | TRBD2 | TGCGCCAGCTCGCTAGCGGGGGTCCCCTACAATGAGCAGTTCTTC | CASSLAGVPYNEQFF
medium-sized | TRBJ2-1 | 17 | TRBV4-1 | TRBD2 | TGCGCCAGCAGCCAAGATGAGGCTAGCGGGGCTTACAATGAGCAGTTCTTC | CASSQDEASGAYNEQFF
few | TRBJ2-1 | 18 | TRBV10-3 | TRBD2 | TGTGCCATCAGTGGGGCGAGAGGGACTAGCCTAACCTTGGATGAGCAGTTCTTC | CAISGARGTSLTLDEQFF
many | TRBJ2-5 | 12 | TRBV29-1 | TRBD2 | TGCAGCGTTGCCGGGGGGGACGAGACCCAGTACTTC | CSVAGGDETQYF
many | TRBJ2-1 | 15 | TRBV2 | TRBD2 | TGTGCCAGCAGTGAATGGCGGGGGGTCTCCAATGAGCAGTTCTTC | CASSEWRGVSNEQFF
. | TRBJ2-7 | 18 | TRBV7-6 | . | TGTGCCAGCAGCTTAGCGGCGCATGGGGGGGCGACCTCCTACGAGCAGTACTTC | CASSLAAHGGATSYEQYF
. | TRBJ1-2 | 13 | TRBV20-1 | . | TGCAGTGCAAGGGACCCCAGATCCTATGGCTACACCTTC | CSARDPRSYGYTF
many | TRBJ2-5 | 14 | TRBV3-1 | TRBD2 | TGTGCCAGCTGTCGGGGGGGGCCGGAGGTGACCCAGTACTTC | CASCRGGPEVTQYF
. | TRBJ1-2 | 13 | TRBV10-3 | TRBD1 | TGTGCCATCACCCGGACAGGGAAGTATGGCTACACCTTC | CAITRTGKYGYTF
. | TRBJ1-1 | 16 | TRBV5-5 | . | TGTGCCAGCAGCGAGACCTCTTGGAGGGGTAGGACTGAAGCTTTCTTT | CASSETSWRGRTEAFF
. | TRBJ2-2 | 13 | TRBV10-3 | . | TGTGCCATCAGTGAGTCGTTTGGTCAGGAGCTGTTTTTT | CAISESFGQELFF
few | TRBJ1-6 | 13 | TRBV3-1 | . | TGTGCCAGCACCATCAGGGGTAATTCACCCCTCCACTTT | CASTIRGNSPLHF
. | TRBJ1-1 | 14 | TRBV7-9 | TRBD1 | TGTGCCAGCAGCTTAGACAGGGGATCCGCTGAAGCTTTCTTT | CASSLDRGSAEAFF
few | TRBJ2-5 | 17 | TRBV7-2 | . | TGTGCCAGCAGCTTAGTGGGAGTAACCAGCGTAGGAGAGACCCAGTACTTC | CASSLVGVTSVGETQYF
. | TRBJ2-1 | 15 | TRBV7-2 | TRBD1 | TGTGCCAGCAGCCGAGGACAGGGACCCTACAATGAGCAGTTCTTC | CASSRGQGPYNEQFF
few | TRBJ1-2 | 14 | TRBV20-1 | TRBD1 | TGCAGTGCTAGCGGGGACAGAGCTAACTATGGCTACACCTTC | CSASGDRANYGYTF
medium-sized | TRBJ2-3 | 14 | TRBV20-1 | TRBD2 | TGCAGTGCTACTAGGACTAGCGGGGGGCGAGCGCAGTATTTT | CSATRTSGGRAQYF
many | TRBJ1-4 | 15 | TRBV4-2 | . | TGTGCCAGCAGCCAAGATCAGGGGTCGTTGGAAAAACTGTTTTTT | CASSQDQGSLEKLFF
large | TRBJ2-7 | 15 | TRBV7-3 | . | TGTGCCAGCAGCCCCGGGCGGGGCAGCGCCTACGAGCAGTACTTC | CASSPGRGSAYEQYF
. | TRBJ2-3 | 13 | TRBV4-3 | TRBD1 | TGCGCCAGCAGCCAAGGAGGGGGCAATACGCAGTATTTT | CASSQGGGNTQYF
few | TRBJ2-5 | 16 | TRBV12-3/TRBV12-4 | . | TGTGCCAGCAGTTTAACGATTGGAGGGGCCCAAGAGACCCAGTACTTC | CASSLTIGGAQETQYF
medium-sized | TRBJ1-1 | 14 | TRBV11-3 | . | TGTGCCAGCAGCGTGACGGGTGCCAGCACTGAAGCTTTCTTT | CASSVTGASTEAFF
medium-sized | TRBJ1-4 | 13 | TRBV7-2 | . | TGTGCCAGCAGCTTAAAGTCTAATGAAAAACTGTTTTTT | CASSLKSNEKLFF
. | TRBJ1-5 | 14 | TRBV4-3 | . | TGCGCCAGCAGCCAGGGTATACGCAATCAGCCCCAGCATTTT | CASSQGIRNQPQHF
many | TRBJ1-2 | 16 | TRBV7-9 | TRBD1 | TGTGCCAGCAGCCAAGACAGGGGGAGTCAGGGCTATGGCTACACCTTC | CASSQDRGSQGYGYTF
. | TRBJ1-5 | 14 | TRBV6-2/TRBV6-3 | . | TGTGCCAGCAGGAACACGAATAGCAATCAGCCCCAGCATTTT | CASRNTNSNQPQHF
many | TRBJ1-1 | 14 | TRBV7-2 | TRBD1 | TGTGCCAGCAGCTTGGACAGGGCCGGTGTTGAAGCTTTCTTT | CASSLDRAGVEAFF
. | TRBJ2-1 | 13 | TRBV10-1 | . | TGCGCCATTACGGACCAGTCCTACAATGAGCAGTTCTTC | CAITDQSYNEQFF
few | TRBJ1-6 | 15 | TRBV4-2 | TRBD1 | TGTGCCAGCAGCCCGCGCGACAGGGCGGATTCACCCCTCCACTTT | CASSPRDRADSPLHF
. | TRBJ1-6 | 19 | TRBV6-5 | . | TGTGCCAGCAGTTACTCGTTTACCCCTACGGGATCCGATAATTCACCCCTCCACTTT | CASSYSFTPTGSDNSPLHF
medium-sized | TRBJ2-3 | 15 | TRBV20-1 | . | TGCAGTGCTACTATGCATTCAGAGACCACAGATACGCAGTATTTT | CSATMHSETTDTQYF
. | TRBJ2-5 | 12 | TRBV20-1 | TRBD1 | TGCAGTGCTGACAGGGGGCAAGAGACCCAGTACTTC | CSADRGQETQYF
few | TRBJ1-5 | 15 | TRBV12-3/TRBV12-4 | . | TGTGCCAGCAGTTCTTTGATCAATAGCAATCAGCCCCAGCATTTT | CASSSLINSNQPQHF
. | TRBJ1-5 | 14 | TRBV5-1 | . | TGCGCCAGCAGCTTGGCCTTCGGGGACCAGCCCCAGCATTTT | CASSLAFGDQPQHF
. | TRBJ1-6 | 13 | TRBV12-3/TRBV12-4 | . | TGTGCCAGCAGTACCATAGGGGATTCACCCCTCCACTTT | CASSTIGDSPLHF
. | TRBJ2-3 | 12 | TRBV12-3/TRBV12-4 | . | TGTGCCAGCAGAATCATCACAGATACGCAGTATTTT | CASRIITDTQYF
few | TRBJ1-5 | 14 | TRBV2 | TRBD1 | TGTGCCAGCCAGGACAGGGCTAGCAATCAGCCCCAGCATTTT | CASQDRASNQPQHF
many | TRBJ1-4 | 13 | TRBV5-1 | TRBD1 | TGCGCCAGCTACGACAGGGATGGTGAAAAACTGTTTTTT | CASYDRDGEKLFF